One and the same sample provided the 10 T cell receptor beta chains below, sequenced in a study of cytomegalovirus exposure and HLA in healthy donors. Amplification used 60 Vbeta primers and 13 Jbeta primers. This table comes from immunoSEQ multiplex PCR, and its TCRdb copy is limited to in-frame clones, with some not included. This sample has 100,000 to 150,000 clones; roughly 85% occur once, and the top ten carry roughly 3.5%. Sequenced: PBMCs. The receptors were sampled from a woman in her thirties or forties in good health and CMV-seropositive.

V and J are TRBV14 and TRBJ1-2; a weak D match, TRBD1 (6 bases). V lost 1 base and J lost 6, with 21 bases in between. The germline gives CDR1 SGHDN, CDR2 FVKESK. There are 17 residues in the CDR3. CDR3 in DNA: TGTGCCAGCAGCCAAGTCTCAGGGGTGGTTTCTTTAGATGGCTACACCTTC. Translating gives CASSQVSGVVSLDGYTF.

This chain uses TRBV28 with TRBJ1-5; 9 bases fit TRBD1. The CDR3 sequence is 19 residues long. Germline V gives CDR1 MDHEN, CDR2 SYDVKM. The J segment lost 0 bases and the V segment lost 0 bases, leaving 9 bases of the junction unmatched. The CDR3 DNA follows: TGTGCCAGCAGTTTATGGGGACAGGGTTTCACTTATAGCAATCAGCCCCAGCATTTT. Protein sequence: CASSLWGQGFTYSNQPQHF. Variable domain in full (rest from reference TRBV28 and TRBJ1-5): DVKVTQSSRYLVKRTGEKVFLECVQDMDHENMFWYRQDPGLGLRLIYFSYDVKMKEKGDIPEGYSVSREKKERFSLILESASTNQTSMYLCASSLWGQGFTYSNQPQHFGDGTRLSIL.

The rearrangement joins TRBV28 to TRBJ1-1; 9 bases fit TRBD1. V lost 2 bases to trimming and J lost 3 bases; unmatched junction nucleotides: 7. Germline V gene lookup returns CDR1 MDHEN and CDR2 SYDVKM. This CDR3 spans 16 amino acids. CDR3 DNA: TGTGCCAGCAGTTTAGAGGGACAGGGTGTATACACTGAAGCTTTCTTT. It encodes CASSLEGQGVYTEAFF. Full variable domain (missing parts from reference TRBV28 and TRBJ1-1): DVKVTQSSRYLVKRTGEKVFLECVQDMDHENMFWYRQDPGLGLRLIYFSYDVKMKEKGDIPEGYSVSREKKERFSLILESASTNQTSMYLCASSLEGQGVYTEAFFGQGTRLTVV.

This clone was picked up one time. The CDR3 DNA reads TGTGCCAGCAGTTTATTGACTAGCGGGCCCGGTGGGTGGGAGCAGTACTTC. Protein: CASSLLTSGPGGWEQYF. The rearrangement uses TRBV28 and TRBJ2-7; 10 nucleotides line up with TRBD2. This CDR3 has 17 amino acids. V trimming: 1 base; J trimming: 7 bases; junction bases outside the gene matches: 13. From germline, CDR1 is MDHEN and CDR2 SYDVKM.

This sequence joins TRBV6-6 and TRBJ2-1; D call uncertain. Germline CDR1 is MNHNY and CDR2 is SVGAGI (reference sequence). CDR3 length: 15 residues. Trimming took 6 bases from V and 0 from J, leaving 12 bases between them. CDR3 sequence: CASRREISSYNEQFF. CDR3 in DNA: TGTGCCAGCAGACGTGAAATTAGCTCCTACAATGAGCAGTTCTTC.

The rearrangement joins TRBV6-5 to TRBJ2-4, with TRBD2 identical over 10 bases. This CDR3 contains 15 residues. Germline V gene data show CDR1 as MNHEY and CDR2 as SVGAGI. V shed 3 bases, J shed 9 bases, and the junction held 8 bases outside the gene matches. CDR3 nucleotides: TGTGCCAGCAGTTATGGGCTAGCGGGAGAGTTCATTCAGTACTTC. Translation: CASSYGLAGEFIQYF.

The chain joins TRBV10-3 to TRBJ1-2, with TRBD1 as a possible D gene (5 bases). Germline V gene sequence: CDR1 ENHRY, CDR2 SYGVKD. The CDR3 runs to 11 residues. Trimming left V 3 bases short and J 11 bases short, with 10 bases between. As DNA, the CDR3 is TGTGCCATCAGTGACCGGGACTTTTACACCTTC. This translates into CAISDRDFYTF.

The gene calls are TRBV15 and TRBJ2-7, with TRBD1 matching 9 bases. Germline CDR1 and CDR2: LNHNV and YYDKDF (reference sequence). This CDR3 comprises 16 residues. After removal of 3 bases from V and 3 bases from J, the junction contained 9 bases not matched to a gene. The CDR3 DNA follows: TGTGCCACCAGCAGGGAAACGGGACAGGGTATCTACGAGCAGTACTTC. Amino acids: CATSRETGQGIYEQYF.

The rearrangement joins TRBV6-1 to TRBJ2-7; 7 bases are a match to TRBD2. Germline CDR1 reads MNHNS; CDR2 reads SASEGT. Trimming took 4 bases from V and 3 from J; bases not matched to a gene: 6. The length of the CDR3 is 14 residues. The CDR3 loop reads CASSATWGGYEQYF. The CDR3 DNA reads as TGTGCCAGCAGTGCCACGTGGGGGGGCTACGAGCAGTACTTC.

The CDR3 is CASSSSALATREQYF. CDR3 coding DNA: TGTGCCAGCAGCTCCTCCGCACTAGCGACGCGCGAGCAGTACTTC. The chain uses TRBV9 and TRBJ2-7, with 7 bases aligning to TRBD2. Trimming removed 4 bases from V and 6 bases from J; junction bases left unmatched: 13. The CDR3 loop spans 15 amino acids. Looked up from germline, CDR1 is SGDLS and CDR2 is YYNGEE.